The clone carrying this TCR beta chain turned up a few times. What it binds is unknown. This sample stems from a study of cytomegalovirus exposure and HLA in healthy donors. A multiplex PCR was run with 60 Vbeta primers and 13 Jbeta primers. Using immunoSEQ multiplex PCR, the repertoire was profiled, and TCRdb retains in-frame clones only, with some absent. The top ten hold 2.1% of the sample, which has tens of thousands of clones, around 71% seen once. Notes on the study in general: A later examination showed that TCR association rates differed by HLA locus, with DRB1 most and HLA-C fewest.

This TCR was recovered from a man aged 30-40 years in good health and CMV-seronegative. Material: PBMCs.

CDR3: CASSQTGSNQPQHF. CDR3 in DNA: TGTGCCAGCAGTCAGACAGGGAGCAATCAGCCCCAGCATTTT. The chain carries TRBV4-2 and TRBJ1-5; 7 positions match TRBD1. This CDR3 has 14 amino acids. V lost 6 bases, J lost 1 base, and 3 bases stayed unmatched. Germline CDR1 LGHNA, CDR2 YNFKEQ.